This entry features one T cell receptor beta chain sequence. Its antigen is as yet unknown. The data were taken from a study of graft-versus-host responses after intestinal transplantation. In the study overall: Grafts were multivisceral, liver-intestinal, or isolated intestinal. The whole recipient group had anti-thymocyte globulin induction followed by tacrolimus and steroids for two to three years. Notes on the study in general: HvG clone declines early post-transplant were associated with peak circulating GvH levels. GvH clones were identified in recipient marrow, with some first appearing in ileum or blood.

Data came from immunoSEQ multiplex PCR; TCRdb stores just in-frame clones and leaves some out. The table lists 85,000 to 100,000 clones, about 91% of them singletons. V was pared by 5 bases and J by 8 bases, with 3 bases of the junction left unmatched. CDR3 length: 11 residues. Germline CDR1 reads SGHRS; CDR2 reads YFSETQ. The clonotype comes from a human donor who was the organ donor for an intestinal transplant. The sequencing here drew on unstimulated CD4+ T cells sorted from spleen or lymph node cells, taken before transplant. This chain connects TRBV5-1 to TRBJ1-1, with TRBD1 matching 7 bases. The CDR3: CASRGTVEAFF. CDR3 sequence (DNA): TGCGCCAGCAGGGGGACAGTCGAAGCTTTCTTT.